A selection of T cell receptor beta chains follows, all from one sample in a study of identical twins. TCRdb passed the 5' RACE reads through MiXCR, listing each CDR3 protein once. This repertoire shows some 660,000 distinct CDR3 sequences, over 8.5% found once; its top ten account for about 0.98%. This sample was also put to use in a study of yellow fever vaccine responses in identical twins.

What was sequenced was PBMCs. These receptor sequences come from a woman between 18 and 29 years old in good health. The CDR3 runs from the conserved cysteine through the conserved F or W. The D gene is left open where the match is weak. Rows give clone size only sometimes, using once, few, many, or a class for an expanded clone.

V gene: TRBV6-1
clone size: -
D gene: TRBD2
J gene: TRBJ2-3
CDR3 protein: CASSALALAGGRFGPDTQYF
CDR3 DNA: TGTGCCAGCAGTGCCCTGGCACTAGCGGGGGGGCGGTTTGGCCCAGATACGCAGTATTTT

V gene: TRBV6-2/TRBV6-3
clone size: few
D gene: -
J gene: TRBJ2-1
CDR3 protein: CASSYVGQGGDEQFF
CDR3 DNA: TGTGCCAGCAGTTACGTTGGGCAGGGGGGCGATGAGCAGTTCTTC

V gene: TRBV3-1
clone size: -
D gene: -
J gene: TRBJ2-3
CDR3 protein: CASSQTGVPDTQYF
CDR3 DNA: TGTGCCAGCAGCCAAACCGGCGTCCCAGATACGCAGTATTTT

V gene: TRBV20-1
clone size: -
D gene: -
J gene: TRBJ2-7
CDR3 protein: CSARDRQAIFTYEQYF
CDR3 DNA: TGCAGTGCTAGGGACAGACAGGCTATCTTCACCTACGAGCAGTACTTC

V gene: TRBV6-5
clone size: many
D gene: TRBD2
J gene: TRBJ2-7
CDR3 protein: CASSYSPSGYEQYF
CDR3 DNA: TGTGCCAGCAGTTACTCACCTAGCGGCTACGAGCAGTACTTC

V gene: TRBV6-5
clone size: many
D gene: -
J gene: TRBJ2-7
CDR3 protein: CASSYSTGGSYEQYF
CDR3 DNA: TGTGCCAGCAGTTACTCTACAGGTGGCTCCTACGAGCAGTACTTC

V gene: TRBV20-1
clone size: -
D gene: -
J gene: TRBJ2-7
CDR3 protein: CSASSKQIAREQYF
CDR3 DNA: TGCAGTGCTAGCTCGAAACAGATAGCTCGCGAGCAGTACTTC

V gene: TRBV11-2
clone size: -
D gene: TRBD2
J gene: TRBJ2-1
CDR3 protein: CASTSLADYNEQFF
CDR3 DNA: TGTGCCAGCACCTCACTAGCGGACTACAATGAGCAGTTCTTC

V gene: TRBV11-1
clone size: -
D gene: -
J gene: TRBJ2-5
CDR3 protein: CASSLDVKPGETQYF
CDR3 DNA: TGTGCCAGCAGCTTGGACGTAAAACCTGGGGAGACCCAGTACTTC

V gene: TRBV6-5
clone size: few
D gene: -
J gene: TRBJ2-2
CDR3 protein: CASSAKTGELFF
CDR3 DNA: TGTGCCAGCAGCGCAAAGACCGGGGAGCTGTTTTTT

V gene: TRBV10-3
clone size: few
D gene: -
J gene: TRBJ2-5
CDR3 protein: CAAGWTETQYF
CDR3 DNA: TGTGCCGCAGGGTGGACGGAGACCCAGTACTTC

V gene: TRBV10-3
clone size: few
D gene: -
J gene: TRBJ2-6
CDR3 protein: CAISDNSQGSGANVLTF
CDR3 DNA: TGTGCCATCAGTGATAACAGCCAAGGCTCTGGGGCCAACGTCCTGACTTTC

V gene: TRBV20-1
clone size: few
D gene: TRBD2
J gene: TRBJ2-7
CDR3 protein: CSARDLREALYEQYF
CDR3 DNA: TGCAGTGCTAGAGATCTACGGGAGGCACTCTACGAGCAGTACTTC

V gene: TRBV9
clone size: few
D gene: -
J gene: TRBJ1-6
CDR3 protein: CASSVFEAGPLSPLHF
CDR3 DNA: TGTGCCAGCAGCGTATTCGAGGCAGGGCCACTTTCACCCCTCCACTTT

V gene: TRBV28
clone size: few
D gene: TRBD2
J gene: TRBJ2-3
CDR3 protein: CASSLSGTSGSTDTQYF
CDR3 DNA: TGTGCCAGCAGTTTATCCGGGACTAGCGGGAGCACAGATACGCAGTATTTT

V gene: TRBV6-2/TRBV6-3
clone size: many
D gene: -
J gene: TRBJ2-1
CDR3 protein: CASSYSRVPDGYGEQFF
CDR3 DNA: TGTGCCAGCAGTTACTCGAGGGTACCCGACGGTTATGGTGAGCAGTTCTTC

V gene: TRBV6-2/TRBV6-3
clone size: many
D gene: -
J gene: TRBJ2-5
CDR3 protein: CASTSGGTQYF
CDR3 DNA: TGTGCCAGCACCTCCGGGGGGACCCAGTACTTC

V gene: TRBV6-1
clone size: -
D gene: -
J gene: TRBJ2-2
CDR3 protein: CASSPWGARYTGELFF
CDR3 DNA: TGTGCCAGCAGTCCCTGGGGGGCCCGGTACACCGGGGAGCTGTTTTTT

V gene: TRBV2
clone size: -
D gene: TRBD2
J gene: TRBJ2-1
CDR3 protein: CASITGLALSGNEQFF
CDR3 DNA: TGTGCCAGCATCACGGGACTAGCCCTGAGTGGGAATGAGCAGTTCTTC

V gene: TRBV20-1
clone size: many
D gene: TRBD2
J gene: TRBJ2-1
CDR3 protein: CSAPLGLAISNEQFF
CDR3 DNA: TGCAGTGCTCCACTAGGACTAGCGATTAGTAATGAGCAGTTCTTC

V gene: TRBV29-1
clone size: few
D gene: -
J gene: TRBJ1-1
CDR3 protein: CSVVTGTNTEAFF
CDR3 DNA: TGCAGCGTTGTGACAGGAACGAACACTGAAGCTTTCTTT

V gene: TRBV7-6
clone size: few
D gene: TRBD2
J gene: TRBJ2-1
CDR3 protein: CASSPISGTSYNEQFF
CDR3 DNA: TGTGCCAGCAGCCCAATCAGCGGGACCTCCTACAATGAGCAGTTCTTC

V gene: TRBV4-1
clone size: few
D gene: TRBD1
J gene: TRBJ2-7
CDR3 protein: CASSQEHRGSDEQYF
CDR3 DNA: TGCGCCAGCAGCCAAGAACACAGGGGTTCGGACGAGCAGTACTTC

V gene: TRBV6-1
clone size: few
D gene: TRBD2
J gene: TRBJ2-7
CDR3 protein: CASTGTSGVYEQYF
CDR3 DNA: TGTGCCAGCACTGGGACTAGCGGAGTCTACGAGCAGTACTTC

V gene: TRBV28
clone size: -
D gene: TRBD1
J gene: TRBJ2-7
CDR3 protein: CASSLTTSGTGAYEQYF
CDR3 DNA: TGTGCCAGCAGTTTAACCACGTCCGGGACAGGGGCCTACGAGCAGTACTTC

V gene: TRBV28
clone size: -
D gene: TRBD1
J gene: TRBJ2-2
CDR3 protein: CASGDRGRNTGELFF
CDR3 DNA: TGTGCCAGCGGGGACAGGGGGCGCAACACCGGGGAGCTGTTTTTT

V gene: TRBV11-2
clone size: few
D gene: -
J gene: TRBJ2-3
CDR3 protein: CASSSHPRGDTQYF
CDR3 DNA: TGTGCCAGCAGCTCACACCCCAGAGGAGATACGCAGTATTTT

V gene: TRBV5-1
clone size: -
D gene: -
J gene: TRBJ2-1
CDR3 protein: CASSEGGLHGSYNEQFF
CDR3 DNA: TGCGCCAGCAGCGAGGGGGGTCTACACGGGTCCTACAATGAGCAGTTCTTC

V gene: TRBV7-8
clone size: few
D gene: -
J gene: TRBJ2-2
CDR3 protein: CASKLVNTGELFF
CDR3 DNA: TGTGCCAGCAAATTGGTGAACACCGGGGAGCTGTTTTTT

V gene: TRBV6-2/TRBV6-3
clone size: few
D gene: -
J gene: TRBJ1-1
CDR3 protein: CASSYSIPRNTEAFF
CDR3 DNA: TGTGCCAGCAGTTACTCGATCCCAAGAAACACTGAAGCTTTCTTT

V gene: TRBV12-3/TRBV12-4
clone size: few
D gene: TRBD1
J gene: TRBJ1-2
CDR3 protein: CASSFTGGDGYTF
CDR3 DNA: TGTGCCAGCAGTTTTACAGGGGGCGATGGCTACACCTTC

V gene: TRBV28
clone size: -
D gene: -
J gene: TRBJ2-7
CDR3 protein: CAWGLLTEQYF
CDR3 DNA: TGTGCCTGGGGCCTTCTGACCGAGCAGTACTTC

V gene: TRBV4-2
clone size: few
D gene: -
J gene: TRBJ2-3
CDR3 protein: CASSQEGGVDSTDTQYF
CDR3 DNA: TGTGCCAGCAGCCAAGAAGGCGGGGTAGATAGCACAGATACGCAGTATTTT

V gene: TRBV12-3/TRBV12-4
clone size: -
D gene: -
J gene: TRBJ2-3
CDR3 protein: CASSLRVGPLGDTQYF
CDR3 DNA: TGTGCCAGCAGTTTACGGGTTGGCCCTCTGGGGGATACGCAGTATTTT

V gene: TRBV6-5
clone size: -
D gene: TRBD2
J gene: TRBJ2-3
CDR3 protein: CASSRTSGDTQYF
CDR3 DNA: TGTGCCAGCAGTCGGACTAGCGGAGATACGCAGTATTTT

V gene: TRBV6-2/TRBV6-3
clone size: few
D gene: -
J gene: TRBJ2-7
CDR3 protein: CASSSPLLAYEQYF
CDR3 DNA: TGTGCCAGCAGTTCCCCGCTACTTGCCTACGAGCAGTACTTC

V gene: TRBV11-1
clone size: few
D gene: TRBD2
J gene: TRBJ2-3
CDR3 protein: CASSSPSGSGADTQYF
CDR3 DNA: TGTGCCAGCAGCTCACCAAGCGGGAGTGGGGCAGATACGCAGTATTTT

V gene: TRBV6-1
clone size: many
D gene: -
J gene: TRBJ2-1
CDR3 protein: CASSKINEQFF
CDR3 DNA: TGTGCCAGCAGTAAAATCAATGAGCAGTTCTTC

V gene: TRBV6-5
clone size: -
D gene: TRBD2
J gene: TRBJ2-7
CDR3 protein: CASSSGSGEQYF
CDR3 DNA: TGTGCCAGCAGTAGCGGGAGTGGGGAGCAGTACTTC

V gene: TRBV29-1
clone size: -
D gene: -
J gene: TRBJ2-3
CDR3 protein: CSSWSGTDTQYF
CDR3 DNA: TGCAGCTCCTGGTCGGGCACAGATACGCAGTATTTT

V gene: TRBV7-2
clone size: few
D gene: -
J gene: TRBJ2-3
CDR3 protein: CASSSSLSHTQYF
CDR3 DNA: TGTGCCAGCAGCTCCTCGTTGTCTCATACGCAGTATTTT

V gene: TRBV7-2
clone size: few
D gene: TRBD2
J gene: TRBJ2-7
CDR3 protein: CASSLAAGGTDEQYF
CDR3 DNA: TGTGCCAGCAGCTTAGCAGCGGGAGGGACAGACGAGCAGTACTTC

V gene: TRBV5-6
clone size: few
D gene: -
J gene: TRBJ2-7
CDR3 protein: CASSLAPGDITAYEQYF
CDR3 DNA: TGTGCCAGCAGCTTGGCCCCAGGGGACATAACGGCCTACGAGCAGTACTTC

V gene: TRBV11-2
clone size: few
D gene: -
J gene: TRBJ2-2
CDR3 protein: CASSLVRSSAVYTGELFF
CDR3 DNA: TGTGCCAGCAGCTTAGTTCGGAGTTCGGCAGTTTACACCGGGGAGCTGTTTTTT

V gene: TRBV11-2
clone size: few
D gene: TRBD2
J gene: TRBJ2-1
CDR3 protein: CASSLEASGHNEQFF
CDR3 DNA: TGTGCCAGCAGCTTAGAGGCTAGCGGGCACAATGAGCAGTTCTTC

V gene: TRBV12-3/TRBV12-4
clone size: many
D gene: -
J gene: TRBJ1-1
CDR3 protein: CASSREGGPMNTEAFF
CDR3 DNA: TGTGCCAGCAGTCGAGAGGGGGGCCCAATGAACACTGAAGCTTTCTTT

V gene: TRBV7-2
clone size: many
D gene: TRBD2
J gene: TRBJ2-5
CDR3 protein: CASSLASGGGQETQYF
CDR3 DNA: TGTGCCAGCAGCTTAGCTAGCGGGGGGGGTCAAGAGACCCAGTACTTC

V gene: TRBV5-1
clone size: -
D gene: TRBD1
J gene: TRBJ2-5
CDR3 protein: CASSRTGGETTQETQYF
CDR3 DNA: TGCGCCAGCAGCCGGACAGGGGGTGAAACCACGCAAGAGACCCAGTACTTC

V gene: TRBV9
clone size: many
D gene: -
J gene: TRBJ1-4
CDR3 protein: CASSVEGLANEKLFF
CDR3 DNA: TGTGCCAGCAGCGTTGAGGGACTAGCTAATGAAAAACTGTTTTTT

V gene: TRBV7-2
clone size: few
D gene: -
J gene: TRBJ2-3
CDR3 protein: CASSSYFGGLGDTQYF
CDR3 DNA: TGTGCCAGCAGCTCCTATTTCGGGGGGCTTGGAGATACGCAGTATTTT

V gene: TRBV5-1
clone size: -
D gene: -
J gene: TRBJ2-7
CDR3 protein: CASSWTQVGYEQYF
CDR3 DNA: TGCGCCAGCAGCTGGACCCAGGTTGGCTACGAGCAGTACTTC

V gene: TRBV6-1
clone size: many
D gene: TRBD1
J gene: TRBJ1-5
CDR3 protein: CASRQRDRVNQPQHF
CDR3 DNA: TGTGCCAGCAGACAACGGGACAGGGTTAATCAGCCCCAGCATTTT

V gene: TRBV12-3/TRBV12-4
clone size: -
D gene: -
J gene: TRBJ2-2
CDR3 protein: CASSFLAVTGELFF
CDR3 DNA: TGTGCCAGCAGTTTTTTAGCGGTCACCGGGGAGCTGTTTTTT

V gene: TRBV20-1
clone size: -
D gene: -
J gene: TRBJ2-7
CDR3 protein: CSAWPSSYEQYF
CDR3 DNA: TGCAGTGCATGGCCGAGCTCCTACGAGCAGTACTTC

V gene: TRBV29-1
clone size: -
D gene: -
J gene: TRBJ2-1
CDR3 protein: CSVEPQYNEQFF
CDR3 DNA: TGCAGCGTTGAGCCGCAGTACAATGAGCAGTTCTTC